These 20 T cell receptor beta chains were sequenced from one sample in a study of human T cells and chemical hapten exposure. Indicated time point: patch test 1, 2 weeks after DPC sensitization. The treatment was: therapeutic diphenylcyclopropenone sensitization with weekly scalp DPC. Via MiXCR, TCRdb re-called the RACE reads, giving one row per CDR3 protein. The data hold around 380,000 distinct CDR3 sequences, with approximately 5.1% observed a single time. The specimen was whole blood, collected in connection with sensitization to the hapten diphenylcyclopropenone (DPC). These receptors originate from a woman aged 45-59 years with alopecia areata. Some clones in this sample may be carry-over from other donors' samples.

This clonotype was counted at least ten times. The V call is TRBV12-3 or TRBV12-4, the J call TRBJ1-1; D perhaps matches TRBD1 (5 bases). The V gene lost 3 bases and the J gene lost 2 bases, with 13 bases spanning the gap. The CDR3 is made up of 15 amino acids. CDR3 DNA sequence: TGTGCCAGCAGTTTCTTTGGCAGGGTTAACACTGAAGCTTTCTTT. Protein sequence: CASSFFGRVNTEAFF.

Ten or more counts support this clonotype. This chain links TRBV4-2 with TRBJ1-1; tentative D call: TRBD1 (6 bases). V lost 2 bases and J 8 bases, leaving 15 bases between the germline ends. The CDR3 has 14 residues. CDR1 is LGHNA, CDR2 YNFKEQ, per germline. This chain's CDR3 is CASSQNRDPPEAFF. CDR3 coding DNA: TGTGCCAGCAGCCAAAACAGGGACCCGCCCGAAGCTTTCTTT.

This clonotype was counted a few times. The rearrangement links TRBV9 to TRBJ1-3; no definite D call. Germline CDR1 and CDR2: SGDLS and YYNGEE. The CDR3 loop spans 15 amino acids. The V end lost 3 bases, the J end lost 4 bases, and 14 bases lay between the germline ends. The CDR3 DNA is TGTGCCAGCAGCGATAAGCCCTCGACGGGAAACACCATATATTTT. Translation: CASSDKPSTGNTIYF.

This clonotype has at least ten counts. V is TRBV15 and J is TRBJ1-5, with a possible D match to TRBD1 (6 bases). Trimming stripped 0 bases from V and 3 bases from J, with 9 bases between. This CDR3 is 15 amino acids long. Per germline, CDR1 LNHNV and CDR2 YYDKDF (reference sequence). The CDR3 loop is CATSREGAVNQPQHF. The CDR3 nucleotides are TGTGCCACCAGCAGAGAGGGGGCGGTCAATCAGCCCCAGCATTTT.

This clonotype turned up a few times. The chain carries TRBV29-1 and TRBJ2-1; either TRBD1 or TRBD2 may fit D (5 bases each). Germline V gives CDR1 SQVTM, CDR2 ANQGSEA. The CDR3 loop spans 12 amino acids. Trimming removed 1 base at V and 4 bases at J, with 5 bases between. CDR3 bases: TGCAGCGTTGAAGGGGGGTACAATGAGCAGTTCTTC. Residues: CSVEGGYNEQFF.

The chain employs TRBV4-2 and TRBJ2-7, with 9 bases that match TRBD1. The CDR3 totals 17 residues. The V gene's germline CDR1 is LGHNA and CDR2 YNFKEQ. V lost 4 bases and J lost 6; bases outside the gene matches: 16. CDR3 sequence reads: CASSLLPARGQGSEQYF. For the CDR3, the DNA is TGTGCCAGCAGCCTCCTCCCGGCCCGAGGACAGGGGAGCGAGCAGTACTTC.

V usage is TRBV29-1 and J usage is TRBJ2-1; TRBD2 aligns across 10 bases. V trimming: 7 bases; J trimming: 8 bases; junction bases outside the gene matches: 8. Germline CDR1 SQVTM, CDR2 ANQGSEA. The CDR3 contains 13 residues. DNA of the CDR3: TGCAGCGCCTGGAGCGGGGGGGTCGATGAGCAGTTCTTC. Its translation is CSAWSGGVDEQFF.

CDR3 in amino acids: CASSEVGATYNEQFF. DNA for the CDR3: TGTGCCAGCAGTGAAGTGGGGGCCACCTACAATGAGCAGTTCTTC. This chain uses TRBV6-1 with TRBJ2-1; TRBD1 might be the D (6 bases). V was trimmed by 1 base and J by 2 bases, leaving 9 bases between them. The CDR3 loop spans 15 amino acids. CDR1 is MNHNS and CDR2 is SASEGT in the germline V gene.

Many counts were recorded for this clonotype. CDR3 residues: CATSQETGARGEQYF. The CDR3 DNA sequence: TGTGCCACCAGCCAGGAAACAGGGGCACGCGGGGAGCAGTACTTC. This chain links TRBV15 with TRBJ2-7; 7 positions agree with TRBD1. The CDR3 is made up of 15 amino acids. The V gene end was trimmed by 5 bases and the J gene end by 7 bases; junction bases not matched to a gene: 14. Germline V gene data show CDR1 as LNHNV and CDR2 as YYDKDF (reference sequence).

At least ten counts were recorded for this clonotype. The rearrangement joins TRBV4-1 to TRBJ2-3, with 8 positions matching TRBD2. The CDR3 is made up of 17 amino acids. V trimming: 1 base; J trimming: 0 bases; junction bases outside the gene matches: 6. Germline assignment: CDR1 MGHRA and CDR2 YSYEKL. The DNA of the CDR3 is TGCGCCAGCAGCCAAGGGAGACTAGCGCAAAGCACAGATACGCAGTATTTT. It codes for CASSQGRLAQSTDTQYF.

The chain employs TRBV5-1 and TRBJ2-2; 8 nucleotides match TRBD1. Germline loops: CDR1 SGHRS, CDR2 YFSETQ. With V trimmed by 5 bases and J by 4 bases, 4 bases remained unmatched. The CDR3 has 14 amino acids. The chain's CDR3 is CASRRQGATGELFF. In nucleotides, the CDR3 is TGCGCCAGCAGACGGCAGGGGGCCACCGGGGAGCTGTTTTTT.

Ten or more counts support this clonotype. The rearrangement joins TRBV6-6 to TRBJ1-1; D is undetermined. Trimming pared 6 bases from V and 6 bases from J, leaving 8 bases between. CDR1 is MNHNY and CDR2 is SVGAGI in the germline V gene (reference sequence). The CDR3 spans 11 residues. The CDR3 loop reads CASRDSAEAFF. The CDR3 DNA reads TGTGCCAGCAGAGATTCGGCTGAAGCTTTCTTT.

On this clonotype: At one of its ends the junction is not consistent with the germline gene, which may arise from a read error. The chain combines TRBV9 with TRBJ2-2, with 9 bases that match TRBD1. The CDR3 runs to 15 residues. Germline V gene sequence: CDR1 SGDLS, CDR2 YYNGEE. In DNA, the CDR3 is TGTGCCAGCAGCTCCGGACAGGGGAACACCGGGGTGCTGTTTTTT. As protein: CASSSGQGNTGVLFF.

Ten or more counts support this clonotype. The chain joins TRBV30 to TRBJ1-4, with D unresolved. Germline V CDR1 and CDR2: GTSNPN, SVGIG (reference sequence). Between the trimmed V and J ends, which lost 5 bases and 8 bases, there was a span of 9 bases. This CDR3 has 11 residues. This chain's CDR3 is CAWRATEKLFF. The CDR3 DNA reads TGTGCCTGGCGGGCCACCGAAAAACTGTTTTTT.

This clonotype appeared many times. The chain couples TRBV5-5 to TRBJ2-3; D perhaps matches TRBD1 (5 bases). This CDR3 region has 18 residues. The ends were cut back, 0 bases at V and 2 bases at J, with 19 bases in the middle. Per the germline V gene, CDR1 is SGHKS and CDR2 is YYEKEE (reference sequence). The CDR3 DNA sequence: TGTGCCAGCAGCTTGGTGGTGGCAGGGCCAGGCCCCACAGATACGCAGTATTTT. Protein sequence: CASSLVVAGPGPTDTQYF. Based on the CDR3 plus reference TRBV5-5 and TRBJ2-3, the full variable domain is DAGVTQSPTHLIKTRGQQVTLRCSPISGHKSVSWYQQVLGQGPQFIFQYYEKEERGRGNFPDRFSARQFPNYSSELNVNALLLGDSALYLCASSLVVAGPGPTDTQYFGPGTRLTVL.

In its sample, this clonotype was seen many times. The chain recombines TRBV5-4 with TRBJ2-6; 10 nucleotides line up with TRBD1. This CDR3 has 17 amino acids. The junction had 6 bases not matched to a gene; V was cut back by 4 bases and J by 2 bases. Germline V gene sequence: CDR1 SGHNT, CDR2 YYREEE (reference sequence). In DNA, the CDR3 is TGTGCCAGCAGCGTAGGGACAGGGGTCGCTGGGGCCAACGTCCTGACTTTC. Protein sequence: CASSVGTGVAGANVLTF.

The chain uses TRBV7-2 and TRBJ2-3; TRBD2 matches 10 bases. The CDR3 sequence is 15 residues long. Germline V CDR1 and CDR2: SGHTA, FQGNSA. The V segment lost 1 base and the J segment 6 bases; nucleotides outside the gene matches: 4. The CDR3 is CASSLGGLALDTQYF. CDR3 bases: TGTGCCAGCAGCTTAGGGGGACTAGCGTTGGATACGCAGTATTTT. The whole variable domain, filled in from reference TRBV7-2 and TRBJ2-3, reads GAGVSQSPSNKVTEKGKDVELRCDPISGHTALYWYRQSLGQGLEFLIYFQGNSAPDKSGLPSDRFSAERTGGSVSTLTIQRTQQEDSAVYLCASSLGGLALDTQYFGPGTRLTVL.

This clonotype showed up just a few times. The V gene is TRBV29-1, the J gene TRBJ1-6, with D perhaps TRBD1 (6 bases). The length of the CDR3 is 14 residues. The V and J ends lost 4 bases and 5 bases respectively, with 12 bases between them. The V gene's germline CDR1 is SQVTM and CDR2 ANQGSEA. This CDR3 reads CSVAQGTDNSPLHF. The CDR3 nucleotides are TGCAGCGTTGCCCAGGGGACGGATAATTCACCCCTCCACTTT.

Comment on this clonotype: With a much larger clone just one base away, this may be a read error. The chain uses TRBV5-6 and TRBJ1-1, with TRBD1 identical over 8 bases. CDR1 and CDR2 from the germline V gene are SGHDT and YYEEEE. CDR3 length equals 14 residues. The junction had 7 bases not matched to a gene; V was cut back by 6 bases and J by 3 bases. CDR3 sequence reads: CASTHDRGYTEAFF. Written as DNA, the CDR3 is TGTGCCAGCACCCACGACAGGGGTTACACTGAAGCTTTCTTT. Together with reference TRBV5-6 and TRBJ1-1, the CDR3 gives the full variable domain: DAGVTQSPTHLIKTRGQQVTLRCSPKSGHDTVSWYQQALGQGPQFIFQYYEEEERQRGNFPDRFSGHQFPNYSSELNVNALLLGDSALYLCASTHDRGYTEAFFGQGTRLTVV.

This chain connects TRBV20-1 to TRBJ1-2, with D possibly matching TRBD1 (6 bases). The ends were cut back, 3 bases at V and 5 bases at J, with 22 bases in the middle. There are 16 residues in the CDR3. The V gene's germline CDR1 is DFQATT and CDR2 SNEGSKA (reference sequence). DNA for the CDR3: TGCAGTGCTAGTACCACAGGGATAGATGGAAGGTATGGCTACACCTTC. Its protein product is CSASTTGIDGRYGYTF.